The present entry profiles one TCR beta chain with its context. V was clipped by 8 bases and J by 5 bases, with 7 bases between them. The CDR3 is 11 amino acids. Germline V lookup: CDR1 LNHDA, CDR2 SQIVND (reference sequence). This sample is part of a study of blood T cell repertoires in COVID-19. Assay used: immunoSEQ multiplex PCR; TCRdb lists only in-frame clones, some missing. This sample has 310,000 or so clones, with 75% to 90% found just once. The TCR originated in a woman aged 25 to 45 who had recovered from COVID-19. The sequencing sample was made of peripheral blood. The J gene is TRBJ2-1, the V gene TRBV19, with D unclear. Here the CDR3 DNA reads TGTGCCAGTTCCGCGAACAATGAGCAGTTCTTC. It yields the protein CASSANNEQFF.